The rows below give T cell receptor beta chains drawn from one sample of a study of a mutant IDH1 vaccine in newly diagnosed glioma. Clones were read by immunoSEQ multiplex PCR, and TCRdb kept only the in-frame ones, dropping some. The profile shows 90,000 to 100,000 clones, about 90% of them singletons. The starting material was PBMCs, obtained from a glioma patient treated with radiotherapy, temozolomide or both. These TCRs come from a woman aged 45-65 years with glioma. Both conserved end residues are part of each CDR3. The D gene is left open where the match is weak. Where a row states a size, it is once, few, many or the class of an expanded clone; other rows omit it.

cdr3_nt cdr3_aa j_call d_call v_call clone_size
TGTGCCAGCTCACCTGAAAGCAATCAGCCCCAGCATTTT CASSPESNQPQHF TRBJ1-5 . TRBV18 .
TGCAGCGTTGAACAGCAGGGTGCGGCTGGAGGGCAGTACTTC CSVEQQGAAGGQYF TRBJ2-7 . TRBV29-1 few
TGTGCCAGTAGTATAGATTACGGGATTCTCCGGACCCAGTACTTC CASSIDYGILRTQYF TRBJ2-5 . TRBV19 .
TGCGCCAGCAGTGTGGAAGCGGGAGACCACAATGAGCAGTTCTTC CASSVEAGDHNEQFF TRBJ2-1 TRBD2 TRBV10-1 few
TGTGCCAGTAGTACAAGAATGCCCGGCTACACCTTC CASSTRMPGYTF TRBJ1-2 . TRBV19 .
TGTGCCAGCAGCCGTAGCGGCGCAGAGCAGTTCTTC CASSRSGAEQFF TRBJ2-1 . TRBV28 once
TGCGCCAGCAGCCAGCCGGGCCGCTATGGCTACACCTTC CASSQPGRYGYTF TRBJ1-2 . TRBV4-1 .
TGTGCCAGTAGTATTGATTTCTCTGGAAACACCATATATTTT CASSIDFSGNTIYF TRBJ1-3 . TRBV19 .
TGTGCCAGCTCACCATCGACTAGCGGTTACAATGAGCAGTTCTTC CASSPSTSGYNEQFF TRBJ2-1 TRBD2 TRBV18 .
TGTGCCAGCCAGGGAAGCACAGATACGCAGTATTTT CASQGSTDTQYF TRBJ2-3 . TRBV2 .
TGTGCCAGCAGCCGAGCGGGGTCTACCGCGGAGCAGTACTTC CASSRAGSTAEQYF TRBJ2-7 TRBD2 TRBV5-4 .
TGTGCCAGCAGCTGGACTAGTTCCGCAGAGACCCAGTACTTC CASSWTSSAETQYF TRBJ2-5 TRBD2 TRBV7-9 .
TGTGCCAGCAGTGAACTCACTGGGAGGAGGACCTATAATTCACCCCTCCACTTT CASSELTGRRTYNSPLHF TRBJ1-6 . TRBV25-1 once
TGTGCCAGCAGCCCGGGACAGGGTGAAGCTTTCTTT CASSPGQGEAFF TRBJ1-1 TRBD1 TRBV7-6 .
TGTGCCAGCAGCTCGACAGGGTGGGGCTATGGCTACACCTTC CASSSTGWGYGYTF TRBJ1-2 TRBD1 TRBV7-8 .
TGTGCCAGCAGCCCCCGGGACGGCTACAATGAGCAGTTCTTC CASSPRDGYNEQFF TRBJ2-1 . TRBV11-3 few